Below, 19 T cell receptor beta chains from the same sample are listed, as sequenced in a study of CD8 T cells in ankylosing spondylitis. Regarding the study as a whole: A TCR beta motif of several highly homologous variants seemed to mark ankylosing spondylitis blood.

The antigens for these receptors are not known. A single record per CDR3 protein comes from TCRdb applying MiXCR to the 5' RACE reads. The repertoire includes fewer than 550,000 distinct CDR3 sequences, roughly 5.3% of them detected once, and roughly 3.2% sits in the top ten. Sequenced: blood, either unsorted or a sorted T cell fraction (not recorded which). The receptors were gathered from a male donor with ankylosing spondylitis.

This chain connects TRBV20-1 to TRBJ2-1; 7 positions match TRBD1. Germline-derived CDR1 and CDR2 are DFQATT and SNEGSKA (reference sequence). J lost 3 bases, V lost 6 bases, and 11 bases had no gene match. The CDR3 consists of 15 residues. The CDR3 protein is CSARTGTAFYNEQFF. In nucleotides, the CDR3 is TGCAGTGCCAGGACAGGTACGGCTTTCTACAATGAGCAGTTCTTC.

There are many counts of this clonotype. The CDR3 nucleotides are TGCGCCAGCAGCCCACGGACAGGGGATTTCAATGGCTACACCTTC. Its translation is CASSPRTGDFNGYTF. The chain links TRBV4-3 to TRBJ1-2, with 9 bases that match TRBD1. Germline V gene data show CDR1 as LGHNA and CDR2 as YSLEER. V was pared by 4 bases and J by 6 bases, with 9 bases of the junction left unmatched. The length of the CDR3 is 15 residues.

This clonotype has only a few counts. This sequence joins TRBV2 and TRBJ2-1; D is possibly TRBD1 (6 bases). Germline V gives CDR1 SNHLY, CDR2 FYNNEI. V dropped 6 bases and J dropped 4 bases, with 16 bases sitting between them. This CDR3 spans 15 amino acids. CDR3 nucleotide sequence: TGTGCCAGCAGAAAAGGGTGGCAGGGGTACAATGAGCAGTTCTTC. Translation gives CASRKGWQGYNEQFF.

The sample holds a few counts of this clonotype. J is TRBJ1-4 and V is TRBV2, with 7 positions matching TRBD1. The CDR3 contains 20 residues. V shed 0 bases, J shed 2 bases, and the junction held 15 bases outside the gene matches. CDR1 is SNHLY, CDR2 FYNNEI, per germline. CDR3 nucleotide sequence: TGTGCCAGCAGTGAAGCCCCCCTCTCGAGGGGGCGAATGACTAATGAAAAACTGTTTTTT. Translating it yields CASSEAPLSRGRMTNEKLFF.

This clonotype was picked up many times. The CDR3 bases are TGCAGTGCTAGAAGAGCGGGAGGGCCCCACGAGCAGTACTTC. It encodes CSARRAGGPHEQYF. This chain connects TRBV20-1 to TRBJ2-7; 10 nucleotides agree with TRBD2. This CDR3 spans 14 amino acids. Germline V gene sequence: CDR1 DFQATT, CDR2 SNEGSKA (reference sequence). The junction had 6 bases not matched to a gene; V was cut back by 2 bases and J by 5 bases.

This clonotype has at least ten counts. The rearrangement uses TRBV20-1 and TRBJ2-1, with TRBD2 matching over 7 bases. The trim removed 6 bases at V and 9 bases at J, leaving 8 bases unmatched. The CDR3 loop spans 12 amino acids. Germline CDR1 reads DFQATT; CDR2 reads SNEGSKA (reference sequence). CDR3 amino acids: CSAGRALGEQFF. Written as DNA, the CDR3 is TGCAGTGCGGGGAGGGCCCTCGGTGAGCAGTTCTTC.

This clonotype was recorded many times. The CDR3 sequence is CASSLGWTGPNGEAFF. For the CDR3, the DNA is TGTGCCAGCAGTTTAGGGTGGACAGGGCCAAACGGGGAAGCTTTCTTT. The rearrangement joins TRBV12-3 or TRBV12-4 to TRBJ1-1, with 8 nucleotides matching TRBD1. CDR3 length: 16 residues. V was pared by 1 base and J by 8 bases, with 12 bases of the junction left unmatched.

In this sample, this clonotype turned up many times. V and J are TRBV20-1 and TRBJ2-7; 7 bases are shared with TRBD2. The ends lost 0 bases at V and 1 base at J; junction bases unmatched: 6. The CDR3 runs 15 residues. Germline V gene data show CDR1 as DFQATT and CDR2 as SNEGSKA (reference sequence). The CDR3 spells CSARDGRGTSYEQYF. The CDR3 bases are TGCAGTGCTAGAGATGGGAGGGGCACATCCTACGAGCAGTACTTC.

This clonotype was picked up a small number of times. V is TRBV5-1 and J is TRBJ1-4; D ambiguous. The CDR3 is 16 residues long. The V end was cut by 0 bases, the J end by 0 bases, with 9 bases between. The V gene's germline CDR1 is SGHRS and CDR2 YFSETQ. Here the CDR3 reads CASSLAALATNEKLFF. The DNA for the CDR3 is TGCGCCAGCAGCTTGGCAGCCTTAGCAACTAATGAAAAACTGTTTTTT.

This clonotype showed up just a few times. The V call is TRBV6-2 or TRBV6-3, the J call TRBJ2-1, with 7 bases matching TRBD2. Germline V gives CDR1 MNHEY, CDR2 SVGEGT. The V segment lost 6 bases and the J segment 10 bases; nucleotides outside the gene matches: 18. The CDR3 is made up of 16 amino acids. CDR3 nucleotide sequence: TGTGCCAGCAGGGAAACTAGCGCCTTCGTCTCTACGGAGCAGTTCTTC. Translating it yields CASRETSAFVSTEQFF.

The table lists this clonotype with many counts. The V and J genes are TRBV12-3 or TRBV12-4 and TRBJ1-5, with D possibly being TRBD1 (5 bases). The V end lost 1 base, the J end lost 6 bases, and 13 bases lay between the germline ends. The CDR3 has 15 amino acids. CDR3 nucleotides: TGTGCCAGCAGTTTAGGCCAGGGAAGGGCTCAGCCCCAGCATTTT. Its protein is CASSLGQGRAQPQHF.

The table lists this clonotype with many counts. The chain links TRBV20-1 to TRBJ1-3; no clear D gene. This CDR3 is built from 16 residues. Germline V gene lookup returns CDR1 DFQATT and CDR2 SNEGSKA (reference sequence). The V end was cut by 0 bases, the J end by 0 bases, with 12 bases between. The CDR3 nucleotides read TGCAGTGCTAGAGATTACCCGGAGATCTCTGGAAACACCATATATTTT. This codes for CSARDYPEISGNTIYF.

This clonotype has ten or more counts. This rearrangement joins TRBV20-1 to TRBJ2-7, with D tentatively TRBD1 (5 bases). The CDR3 consists of 12 residues. The V gene's germline CDR1 is DFQATT and CDR2 SNEGSKA (reference sequence). V gave up 2 bases and J gave up 6 bases, with 11 bases separating them. CDR3 loop: CSARRPGFEQYF. The CDR3 DNA sequence: TGCAGTGCTAGACGCCCAGGGTTCGAGCAGTACTTC.

This clonotype has a count of ten or more. The chain combines TRBV7-2 with TRBJ2-1, with D unresolved. V was shortened by 5 bases and J by 0 bases, with 11 bases between the two germline ends. The CDR3 spans 15 residues. The germline V gene has CDR1 SGHTA and CDR2 FQGNSA. This CDR3 is CASSPTASSYNEQFF. CDR3 in DNA: TGTGCCAGCAGCCCCACCGCAAGCTCCTACAATGAGCAGTTCTTC.

CDR3 DNA sequence: TGTGCCAGCAGCCAAGAACAGGGCGCAACTAATGAAAAACTGTTTTTT. It yields the protein CASSQEQGATNEKLFF. The genes are TRBV4-2 and TRBJ1-4; D is perhaps TRBD1 (6 bases). Germline V gene data show CDR1 as LGHNA and CDR2 as YNFKEQ. The CDR3 is made up of 16 amino acids. Deletions cut 0 bases from V and 0 bases from J, with 8 bases between.

This clonotype was detected a few times. At one end the junction does not follow the germline gene, possibly because of a read error. The gene calls are TRBV4-2 and TRBJ2-7; a possible D gene is TRBD1 (6 bases). The length of the CDR3 is 15 residues. From germline, CDR1 is LGHNA and CDR2 YNFKEQ. The CDR3 DNA reads TGTGCCAGCAGCCAAGTGGCAGGGGACGTGTACGGGCAGTACTTC. Translated, it gives CASSQVAGDVYGQYF.

This clonotype came up many times. The chain is built from TRBV20-1 and TRBJ1-4; D remains ambiguous. In germline, CDR1 is DFQATT, CDR2 SNEGSKA (reference sequence). Trimming took off 8 bases at V and 1 base at J, with 17 bases between the two ends. The CDR3 length is 15 residues. In DNA form, the CDR3 reads TGCAGTAAAGTCAGCCCGAGGGAAACTAATGAAAAACTGTTTTTT. Its protein is CSKVSPRETNEKLFF.

The table lists this clonotype with a count of one. A read error is possible here, since a much larger clone lies one base away. In this CDR3 the conserved last residue, phenylalanine or tryptophan, is missing, so a read error is likely. The chain joins TRBV20-1 to TRBJ2-5, with 7 bases identical to TRBD2. CDR1 and CDR2 (germline): DFQATT, SNEGSKA (reference sequence). V lost 6 bases and J lost 2; bases outside the gene matches: 3. The CDR3 loop spans 12 amino acids. The CDR3 sequence: CSAAGPQETQYY. The CDR3 bases are TGCAGTGCAGCGGGACCTCAAGAGACCCAGTACTAC.

V is TRBV7-2 and J is TRBJ2-5; D is possibly TRBD1 (6 bases). Trimming stripped 5 bases from V and 2 bases from J, with 15 bases between. Germline V gives CDR1 SGHTA, CDR2 FQGNSA. This CDR3 has 15 residues. CDR3 nucleotide sequence: TGTGCCAGCAGCCAGGGGTCGGCCCTACAAGAGACCCAGTACTTC. Translated: CASSQGSALQETQYF.